The 19 T cell receptor beta chains below were found in one sample sequenced in a study of regulatory T cells in long-lasting Graves disease. Specified time point: newly diagnosed GD, antithyroid drugs for less than 3 months. PBMC RNA served as the TCR library source. In building TCR beta libraries, iRepertoire HTBI primers were used together with Arm-PCR of CDR3 regions. TCRdb re-analysed the multiplex PCR reads in MiXCR, keeping a single row per CDR3 protein. The repertoire has 500,000 or so distinct CDR3 sequences, about 16% of them found once; the top ten carry 9% to 15%. These sequences were also reported in another study, on T cells in Graves' hyperthyroidism and ophthalmopathy.

Source: peripheral blood mononuclear cells (PBMCs), taken at new diagnosis, from a patient treated with antithyroid drugs. Source of these receptors: a man aged 40-55 years with Graves disease.

This clonotype has a handful of counts. This chain's CDR3 is CASSPRPGTDTQYF. For the CDR3, the DNA is TGTGCCAGCAGCCCGAGGCCGGGAACAGATACGCAGTATTTT. The chain uses TRBV5-4 and TRBJ2-3, with D perhaps TRBD2 (5 bases). CDR3 size: 14 residues. The V end lost 4 bases, the J end lost 3 bases, and 12 bases lay between the germline ends. Germline V gives CDR1 SGHNT, CDR2 YYREEE (reference sequence).

The gene calls are TRBV29-1 and TRBJ2-7; D might be TRBD1 (5 bases). Per the germline V gene, CDR1 is SQVTM and CDR2 is ANQGSEA. Trimming stripped 0 bases from V and 0 bases from J, with 9 bases between. CDR3 length: 14 residues. CDR3 amino acids: CSVEDQGASYEQYF. The CDR3 bases are TGCAGCGTTGAAGATCAAGGGGCCTCCTACGAGCAGTACTTC.

Many counts were recorded for this clonotype. This chain uses TRBV12-5 with TRBJ2-7; 10 nucleotides align to TRBD2. This CDR3 has 16 residues. Trimming cost V 3 bases and J 2 bases; bases outside gene matches: 7. Germline CDR1 is LGHNT and CDR2 is FRNRAP. CDR3 bases: TGTGCTAGTGGTTTACTAGCGGGACGCTTCCCCTACGAGCAGTACTTC. It codes for CASGLLAGRFPYEQYF.

This clonotype was found many times. V gene TRBV2 combines with J gene TRBJ2-2; 7 positions agree with TRBD1. The CDR3 loop spans 16 amino acids. Germline V gene lookup returns CDR1 SNHLY and CDR2 FYNNEI. V shed 4 bases and J 0 bases; nucleotides not matched to a gene: 5. Here the CDR3 reads CASSVTGAPNTGELFF. The CDR3 DNA reads as TGTGCCAGCAGTGTAACAGGGGCCCCGAACACCGGGGAGCTGTTTTTT.

This clonotype was counted many times. The gene calls are TRBV30 and TRBJ1-2, with a possible D match to TRBD1 (5 bases). The germline CDR1 and CDR2 sequences are GTSNPN and SVGIG (reference sequence). The CDR3 has 12 residues. The germline V and J ends were trimmed by 7 bases and 4 bases, with 13 bases remaining between them. The CDR3, as DNA: TGTGCCTTCCCAGAGGGGATCTATGGCTACACCTTC. As protein: CAFPEGIYGYTF.

Ten or more counts support this clonotype. The chain joins TRBV5-1 to TRBJ1-1; 7 nucleotides match TRBD1. The CDR3 loop spans 14 amino acids. The J segment lost 3 bases and the V segment lost 4 bases, leaving 6 bases of the junction unmatched. Germline V CDR1 and CDR2: SGHRS, YFSETQ. The CDR3 protein is CASSQGGRDTEAFF. CDR3 DNA sequence: TGCGCCAGCAGCCAGGGGGGTCGAGACACTGAAGCTTTCTTT.

With regard to this clonotype: A much larger clone lies one base from this, so it may be a read error. The chain uses TRBV3-1 and TRBJ2-1; TRBD1 aligns across 7 bases. The CDR3 runs 15 residues. Germline V gene lookup returns CDR1 LGHDT and CDR2 YNNKEL (reference sequence). In DNA form, the CDR3 reads TGTGCCAGCAGCCAGGGGACAGCCCCCTACAATGAGCAGCTCTTC. Encoded protein: CASSQGTAPYNEQLF.

The chain has TRBV24-1 and TRBJ2-3; 9 nucleotides line up with TRBD2. Germline V gives CDR1 KGHDR, CDR2 SFDVKD. This CDR3 comprises 17 residues. V was clipped by 0 bases and J by 1 base; unmatched bases: 4. CDR3 in amino acids: CATSDLVLAGGTDTQYF. DNA for the CDR3: TGTGCCACCAGTGATTTGGTATTAGCGGGGGGCACAGATACGCAGTATTTT.

This clonotype was picked up a small number of times. The chain recombines TRBV18 with TRBJ2-1; TRBD1 agrees at 9 bases. The V gene end was trimmed by 6 bases and the J gene end by 2 bases; junction bases not matched to a gene: 8. There are 16 residues in the CDR3. Germline assignment: CDR1 KGHSH and CDR2 LQKENI. The CDR3 loop reads CASSVNWDRAYNEQFF. In nucleotides, the CDR3 is TGTGCCAGCTCCGTCAATTGGGACAGGGCCTACAATGAGCAGTTCTTC.

The chain joins TRBV10-2 to TRBJ2-5, with 8 nucleotides matching TRBD2. V shed 0 bases and J 4 bases; nucleotides not matched to a gene: 13. There are 18 residues in the CDR3. The V gene's germline CDR1 is WSHSY and CDR2 SAAADI. The CDR3 nucleotides are TGCGCCAGCAGTGAGTCGGTAGGGGCGGGAGGATCCCCAGAGACCCAGTACTTC. This codes for CASSESVGAGGSPETQYF.

This chain links TRBV27 with TRBJ1-6; weak D call: TRBD1 (5 bases). Trimming removed 5 bases from V and 14 bases from J, with 22 bases in between. The CDR3 is 15 residues long. In germline, CDR1 is MNHEY, CDR2 SMNVEV (reference sequence). In nucleotides, the CDR3 is TGTGCCAGCAGTCCGTACACGGGCCCAACCAGGGCCCTCCACTTT. Encoded protein: CASSPYTGPTRALHF.

This clonotype has just a few counts. V is TRBV19 and J is TRBJ2-6; D gene unclear. Germline V CDR1 and CDR2: LNHDA, SQIVND (reference sequence). CDR3 length equals 16 residues. V shed 5 bases and J shed 0 bases, with 11 bases lying between them. CDR3 region: CASSLQTGSGANVLTF. CDR3 in DNA: TGTGCCAGTAGTCTACAGACGGGCTCTGGGGCCAACGTCCTGACTTTC. Complete variable domain (other parts from reference TRBV19 and TRBJ2-6): DGGITQSPKYLFRKEGQNVTLSCEQNLNHDAMYWYRQDPGQGLRLIYYSQIVNDFQKGDIAEGYSVSREKKESFPLTVTSAQKNPTAFYLCASSLQTGSGANVLTFGAGSRLTVL.

For this clonotype: It may be a read error: a sequence one base away is much more abundant. This chain uses TRBV6-1 with TRBJ2-3; TRBD2 matches at 11 bases. The germline CDR1 and CDR2 sequences are MNHNS and SASEGT. The CDR3 is 14 amino acids. The J segment lost 6 bases and the V segment lost 2 bases, leaving 1 base of the junction unmatched. CDR3: CASSERTSGDTQYF. The CDR3 coding sequence is TGTGCCAGCAGTGAAAGGACTAGCGGGGATACGCAGTATTTT.

In this sample, this clonotype turned up many times. J is TRBJ2-7 and V is TRBV7-9; no clear D. CDR3 length equals 13 residues. The germline V gene has CDR1 SEHNR and CDR2 FQNEAQ (reference sequence). The ends were cut back, 3 bases at V and 2 bases at J, with 8 bases in the middle. CDR3 coding DNA: TGTGCCAGCAGCTTGAGTGAGACCTACGAGCAGTACTTC. Translated, it gives CASSLSETYEQYF.

This clonotype was seen repeatedly, ten times or more. V and J are TRBV10-3 and TRBJ2-5; 9 nucleotides align to TRBD2. Germline loops: CDR1 ENHRY, CDR2 SYGVKD. The CDR3 extends over 14 amino acids. The ends lost 8 bases at V and 0 bases at J; junction bases unmatched: 4. The CDR3, as DNA: TGTGCCATCGGAAGCGGGAGGTACCAAGAGACCCAGTACTTC. Translated, it gives CAIGSGRYQETQYF.

In its sample, this clonotype was seen many times. This chain's CDR3 is CASSKYEQYF. CDR3 DNA sequence: TGTGCCAGCAGTAAGTACGAGCAGTACTTC. The chain is built from TRBV6-1 and TRBJ2-7; D unclear. This CDR3 has 10 residues. Germline V lookup: CDR1 MNHNS, CDR2 SASEGT. V lost 5 bases to trimming and J lost 4 bases, with 3 bases between them.

This clonotype was observed many times. This sequence joins TRBV30 and TRBJ2-7; 9 nucleotides agree with TRBD2. This CDR3 comprises 14 residues. Germline assignment: CDR1 GTSNPN and CDR2 SVGIG (reference sequence). Trimming took 3 bases from V and 2 from J; bases not matched to a gene: 5. The CDR3 DNA is TGTGCCTGGAGGGGGCCTAGCGGGACCTACGAGCAGTACTTC. Protein product: CAWRGPSGTYEQYF. The full variable domain, its missing parts supplied by reference TRBV30 and TRBJ2-7, is SQTIHQWPATLVQPVGSPLSLECTVEGTSNPNLYWYRQAAGRGLQLLFYSVGIGQISSEVPQNLSASRPQDRQFILSSKKLLLSDSGFYLCAWRGPSGTYEQYFGPGTRLTVT.

This clonotype showed up just a few times. The chain has TRBV7-3 and TRBJ2-1, with TRBD2 matching 7 bases. Per germline, CDR1 SGHTA and CDR2 FQGTGA. J gave up 5 bases and V 5 bases, and 15 bases lay outside the gene matches. This CDR3 has 17 amino acids. CDR3 loop: CASSLRVLGGGHNEQFF. The CDR3 region has the DNA TGTGCCAGCAGCCTCCGGGTATTGGGCGGGGGACACAATGAGCAGTTCTTC.

This clonotype came up once. The genes are TRBV27 and TRBJ2-5; the D is unclear. Germline assignment: CDR1 MNHEY and CDR2 SMNVEV (reference sequence). The CDR3 runs to 14 residues. V was trimmed by 5 bases and J by 1 base, leaving 11 bases between them. CDR3 sequence (DNA): TGTGCCAGCAGTCCGAATTGGGGCCAAGAGACCCAGTACTTC. This codes for CASSPNWGQETQYF.